This record looks at one TCR beta chain sequence and its context. Its antigen is unknown. The data are from a study of shared clonotypes between healthy human individuals. Study information: A couple of female and a few male donors aged 18 to 49 were enrolled.

Selected positively for CCR7 and CD45RO-negative, naive CD8 cells excluded terminally differentiated effector memory CD45RA+ cells. All donors were healthy HIV-negative adults lacking recent acute infections or vaccinations. General study findings and limits: It was the non-shared clonotypes that had lower generation probabilities than clonotypes shared by all four donors.

Trimming cost V 5 bases and J 7 bases, with 20 bases left between them. Germline V gene sequence: CDR1 MGHRA, CDR2 YSYEKL. The CDR3 covers 16 residues. Several immunoSEQ plates held equal portions of the genomic DNA taken from each subset. Some clones are missing from TCRdb's copy, which holds only in-frame ones; the method was immunoSEQ multiplex PCR. The sample shows hundreds of thousands of clones, 85% to 95% of them seen only once. The material sequenced was naive CD8+ T cells sorted from blood. This TCR was recovered from a young woman in good health. V is TRBV4-1 and J is TRBJ2-2; D uncertain. CDR3 region: CASSTSPGSGLGELFF. The CDR3 region has the DNA TGCGCCAGCAGCACCAGTCCCGGGTCTGGTCTCGGGGAGCTGTTTTTT.